This TCR beta chain was found in a study of CD8 T cells in Susac syndrome. Trimming took off 4 bases at V and 3 bases at J, with 15 bases between the two ends. Per germline, CDR1 LGHDT and CDR2 YNNKEL (reference sequence). The CDR3 length is 15 residues. RNA, at about 0.45 to 1 ug, was reverse transcribed with random hexamers. TCRdb recomputed calls from the immunoSEQ multiplex PCR reads with MiXCR, one row per CDR3 protein. The sample yields 200,000 to 250,000 distinct CDR3 sequences, roughly 92% seen once. The material sequenced was CD8+ T cells from PBMCs. The chain is built from TRBV3-1 and TRBJ1-2; the D is unclear. The origin of this receptor is a human donor with multiple sclerosis. Here the CDR3 DNA reads TGTGCCAGCAGCCCTGGGTCTCTTTACCACTATGGCTACACCTTC. Amino acids: CASSPGSLYHYGYTF.